One and the same sample provided the 3 T cell receptor beta chains below, sequenced in a study of spatial heterogeneity in lung cancer. Specified time point: sample taken at primary tumor resection. In each case, whole RNA from tumor, nontumor lung or frozen PBMC was sequenced unsorted. TCRdb re-called the 5' RACE reads with MiXCR, one entry per CDR3 protein. The sample lists about 82,000 distinct CDR3 sequences; around 13% were seen once. Material: PBMCs, obtained at surgery. These receptors came from a male donor with early-stage non-small cell lung cancer.

V gene TRBV11-2 combines with J gene TRBJ2-2; tentatively, D is TRBD2 (6 bases). Trimming removed 6 bases from V and 0 bases from J, with 11 bases in between. This CDR3 spans 15 amino acids. In germline, CDR1 is SGHAT, CDR2 FQNNGV. CDR3 DNA: TGTGCCAGCAGATACTTAGCGGCGAACACCGGGGAGCTGTTTTTT. It codes for CASRYLAANTGELFF. Full variable domain (outside the CDR3, taken from reference TRBV11-2 and TRBJ2-2): EAGVAQSPRYKIIEKRQSVAFWCNPISGHATLYWYQQILGQGPKLLIQFQNNGVVDDSQLPKDRFSAERLKGVDSTLKIQPAKLEDSAVYLCASRYLAANTGELFFGEGSRLTVL.

The chain combines TRBV7-6 with TRBJ2-2; no reliable D call. CDR3 length: 13 amino acids. Germline V gives CDR1 SGHVS, CDR2 FNYEAQ. The V end lost 5 bases, the J end lost 8 bases, and 12 bases lay between the germline ends. The CDR3 spells CASSARAQGELFF. In nucleotides, the CDR3 is TGTGCCAGCAGCGCACGAGCCCAAGGGGAGCTGTTTTTT.

This clonotype came up a few times. The chain has TRBV7-3 and TRBJ2-2; no firm D call. V was shortened by 5 bases and J by 7 bases, with 14 bases between the two germline ends. Germline V CDR1 and CDR2: SGHTA, FQGTGA. The CDR3 has 14 amino acids. The CDR3 sequence is CASSQGPEGGELFF. Written as DNA, the CDR3 is TGTGCCAGCAGCCAAGGGCCCGAAGGCGGGGAGCTGTTTTTT. Complete variable domain (other parts from reference TRBV7-3 and TRBJ2-2): GAGVSQTPSNKVTEKGKYVELRCDPISGHTALYWYRQSLGQGPEFLIYFQGTGAADDSGLPNDRFFAVRPEGSVSTLKIQRTERGDSAVYLCASSQGPEGGELFFGEGSRLTVL.